This T cell receptor beta chain was identified during a study of T-cell memory formation after mild COVID-19. Constant-segment-primed 5'RACE gave TCR alpha and TCR beta cDNA libraries with sample barcodes and UMIs. MiXCR, applied by TCRdb to the 5' RACE reads, yields one record per CDR3 protein. The table shows around 220,000 distinct CDR3 sequences, with roughly 15% occurring only once. This clonotype was detected a few times. The V and J ends lost 4 bases and 9 bases, in that order; junction bases with no gene match: 9. CDR1 is LGHDT, CDR2 YNNKEL, per germline (reference sequence). CDR3 length: 15 residues.

The receptor comes from a man between 18 and 35 years old who had mild COVID-19 (a few samples of this study predate the infection). Cell type and time point are not known. The sample consisted of PBMCs or a T cell subset sorted from them (not recorded which). V is TRBV3-1 and J is TRBJ1-1, with 12 bases fitting TRBD1. CDR3 sequence reads: CASSPAGGQGAKAFF. The CDR3 nucleotides are TGTGCCAGCAGCCCGGCCGGGGGACAGGGGGCCAAAGCTTTCTTT.